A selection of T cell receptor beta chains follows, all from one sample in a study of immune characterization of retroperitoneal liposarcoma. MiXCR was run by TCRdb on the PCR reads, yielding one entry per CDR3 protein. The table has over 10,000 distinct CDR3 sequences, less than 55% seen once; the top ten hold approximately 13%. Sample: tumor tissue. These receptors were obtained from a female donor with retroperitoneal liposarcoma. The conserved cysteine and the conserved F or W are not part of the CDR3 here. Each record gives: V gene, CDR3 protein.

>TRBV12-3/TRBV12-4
ASSSPWGGDTDTQY
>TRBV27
ASSPRGAYEQF
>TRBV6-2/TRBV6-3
ASKRPQGGTGELF
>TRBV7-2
ASSLGAGNYGYT
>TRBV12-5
ASGKDFFQQF
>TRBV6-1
AATRDSDFYEQF
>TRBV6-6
ASSSDRAYEQY
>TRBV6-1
ASSEGWAGVTDTQY
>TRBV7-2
ASSPGTSGRIHEQF
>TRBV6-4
ASSDSEGLGNEQF
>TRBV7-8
ASSLAPGRDENIQF
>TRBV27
ASSLGRWHTDTQY
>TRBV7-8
ASSLSQGGRTYNEQF
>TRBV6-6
ASSYLREASTDTQY
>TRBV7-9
ASSFEDWGGRETQY
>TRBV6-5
ASSYSIGVDEQY
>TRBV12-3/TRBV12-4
ASKPEANEQF
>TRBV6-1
ASSEVVSIEQF
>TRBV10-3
ASRAQGALYEQY
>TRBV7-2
ASSSPWEHQPQH
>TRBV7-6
DSSPTFGRGEGETHY
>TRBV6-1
ASSWRAPLLTVYNEQF
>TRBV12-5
ASGPSRQETQF
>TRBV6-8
ASSLPGLSTDTQY
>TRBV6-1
ASSEGLSSSGRARETQY
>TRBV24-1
ATSDRGVRETQF
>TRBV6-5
ASSYDRGTGNTIY
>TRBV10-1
ASSRGFTDTQY
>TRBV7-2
ASSKRGREATGNEQY
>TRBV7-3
ASSSWGGVGTQY
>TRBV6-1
ASSSPGTQF
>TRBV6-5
ASQGGRFSGELF
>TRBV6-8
AEKAEAF
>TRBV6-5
ASSESSYRVGGGYT
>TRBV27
ASSSSGRANPYEQY
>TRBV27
ASRRDFLRGPQETQY
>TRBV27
ASSIQGAGNIQYFGAGTGELF
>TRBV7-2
ASSLAGAKNIQY
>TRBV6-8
ASSYSLRGEIPYEQY
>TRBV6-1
ASSDIVQTETQY
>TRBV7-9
ASSSASTYEQY